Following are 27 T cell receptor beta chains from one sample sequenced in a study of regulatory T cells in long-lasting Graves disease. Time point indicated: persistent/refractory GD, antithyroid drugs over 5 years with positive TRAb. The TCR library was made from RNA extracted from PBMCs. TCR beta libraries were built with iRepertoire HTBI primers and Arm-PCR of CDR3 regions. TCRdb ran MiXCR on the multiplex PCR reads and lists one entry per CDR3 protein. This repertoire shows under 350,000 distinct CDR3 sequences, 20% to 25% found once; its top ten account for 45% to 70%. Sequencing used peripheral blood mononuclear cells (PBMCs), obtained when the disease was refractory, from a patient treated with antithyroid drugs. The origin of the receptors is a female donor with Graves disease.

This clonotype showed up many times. CDR3 DNA: TGCAGTGCTAGAGGCGGACAGGGGAGCTCCTACAATGAGCAGTTCTTC. Its translation is CSARGGQGSSYNEQFF. The chain recombines TRBV20-1 with TRBJ2-1; 9 bases fit TRBD1. Germline-derived CDR1 and CDR2 are DFQATT and SNEGSKA (reference sequence). This CDR3 is built from 16 residues. After removal of 1 base from V and 0 bases from J, the junction contained 4 bases not matched to a gene.

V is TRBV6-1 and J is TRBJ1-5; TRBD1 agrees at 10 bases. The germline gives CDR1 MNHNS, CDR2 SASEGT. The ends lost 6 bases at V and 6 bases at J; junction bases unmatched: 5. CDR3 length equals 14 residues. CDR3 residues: CASRGTGESQPQHF. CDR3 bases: TGTGCCAGCAGGGGGACAGGGGAGAGTCAGCCCCAGCATTTT.

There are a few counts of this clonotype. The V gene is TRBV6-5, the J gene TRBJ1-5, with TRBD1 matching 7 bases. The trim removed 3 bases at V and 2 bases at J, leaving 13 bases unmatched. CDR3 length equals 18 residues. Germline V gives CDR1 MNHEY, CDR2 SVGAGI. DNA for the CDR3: TGTGCCAGCAGTTATAGGGGCTTCCAGGGGGTCGGCAATCAGCCCCAGCATTTT. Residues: CASSYRGFQGVGNQPQHF.

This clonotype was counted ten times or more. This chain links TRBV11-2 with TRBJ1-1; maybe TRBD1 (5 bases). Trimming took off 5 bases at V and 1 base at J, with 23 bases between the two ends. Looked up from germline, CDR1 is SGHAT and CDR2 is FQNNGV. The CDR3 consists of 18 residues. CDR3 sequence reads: CASSPRGDRMGTNTEAFF. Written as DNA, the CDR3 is TGTGCCAGCAGCCCGCGGGGCGATAGAATGGGGACGAACACTGAAGCTTTCTTT.

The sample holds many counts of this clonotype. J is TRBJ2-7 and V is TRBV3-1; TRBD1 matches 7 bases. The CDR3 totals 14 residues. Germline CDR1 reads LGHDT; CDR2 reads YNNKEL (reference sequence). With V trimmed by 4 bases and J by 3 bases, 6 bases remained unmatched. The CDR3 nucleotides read TGTGCCAGCAGCCTCCACAGGGGCGACTACGAGCAGTACTTC. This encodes CASSLHRGDYEQYF.

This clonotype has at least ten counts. The chain's CDR3 is CATSRSQYSGELFF. DNA for the CDR3: TGTGCCACCAGCAGGTCACAGTATTCCGGGGAGCTGTTTTTT. The chain couples TRBV15 to TRBJ2-2; no clear D gene. This CDR3 is built from 14 residues. The germline V and J ends were trimmed by 3 bases and 6 bases, with 11 bases remaining between them. From germline, CDR1 is LNHNV and CDR2 YYDKDF (reference sequence).

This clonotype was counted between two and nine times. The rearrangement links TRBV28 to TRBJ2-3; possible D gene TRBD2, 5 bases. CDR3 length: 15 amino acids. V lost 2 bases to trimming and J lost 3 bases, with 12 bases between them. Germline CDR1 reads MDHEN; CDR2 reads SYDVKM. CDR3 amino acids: CASSLRGLATDTQYF. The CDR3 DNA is TGTGCCAGCAGTTTACGAGGGCTTGCGACAGATACGCAGTATTTT.

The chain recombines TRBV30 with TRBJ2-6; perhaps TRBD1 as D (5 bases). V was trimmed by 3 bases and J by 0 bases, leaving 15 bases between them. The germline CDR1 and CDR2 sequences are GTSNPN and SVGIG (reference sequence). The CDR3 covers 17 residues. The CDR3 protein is CAWSKGFLLSGANVLTF. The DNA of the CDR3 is TGTGCCTGGAGCAAGGGGTTTCTCCTCTCTGGGGCCAACGTCCTGACTTTC.

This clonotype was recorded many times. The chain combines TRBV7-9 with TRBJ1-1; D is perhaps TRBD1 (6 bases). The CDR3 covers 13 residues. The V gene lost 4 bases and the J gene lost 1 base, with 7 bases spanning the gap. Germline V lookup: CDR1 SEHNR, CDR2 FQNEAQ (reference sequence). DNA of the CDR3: TGTGCCAGCAGCTCGGGACAGAACACTGAAGCTTTCTTT. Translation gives CASSSGQNTEAFF.

Written as DNA, the CDR3 is TGTGCCAGCAGCCCCCCTCTTGGGGGGGTTGGCTACGAGCAGTACTTC. Its translation: CASSPPLGGVGYEQYF. This sequence joins TRBV9 and TRBJ2-7; 7 bases map to TRBD2. With 4 bases clipped from V and 3 bases from J, the junction kept 13 bases outside the gene matches. The CDR3 runs to 16 residues. The V gene's germline CDR1 is SGDLS and CDR2 YYNGEE.

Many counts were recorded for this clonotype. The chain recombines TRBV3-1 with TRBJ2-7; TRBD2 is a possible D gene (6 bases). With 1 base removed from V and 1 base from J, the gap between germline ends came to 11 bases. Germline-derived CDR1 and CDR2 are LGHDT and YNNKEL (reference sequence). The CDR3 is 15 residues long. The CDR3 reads CASSQVSSGSYEQYF. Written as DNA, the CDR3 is TGTGCCAGCAGCCAAGTGAGTAGCGGTTCCTACGAGCAGTACTTC.

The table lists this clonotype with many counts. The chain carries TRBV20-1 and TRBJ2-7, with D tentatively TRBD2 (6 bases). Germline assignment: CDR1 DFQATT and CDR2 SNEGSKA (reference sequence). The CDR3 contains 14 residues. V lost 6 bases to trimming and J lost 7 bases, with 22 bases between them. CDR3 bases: TGCAGTGCCGGAGGGACGCCGTGGGAAGGTGAGCAGTACTTC. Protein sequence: CSAGGTPWEGEQYF.

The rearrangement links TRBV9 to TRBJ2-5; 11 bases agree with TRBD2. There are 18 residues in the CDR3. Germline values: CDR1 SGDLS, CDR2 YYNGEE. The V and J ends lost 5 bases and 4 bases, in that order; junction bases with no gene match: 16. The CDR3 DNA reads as TGTGCCAGCAGTGACCCTAGCGGGAGGTCCTTTATGGGAGAGACCCAGTACTTC. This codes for CASSDPSGRSFMGETQYF.

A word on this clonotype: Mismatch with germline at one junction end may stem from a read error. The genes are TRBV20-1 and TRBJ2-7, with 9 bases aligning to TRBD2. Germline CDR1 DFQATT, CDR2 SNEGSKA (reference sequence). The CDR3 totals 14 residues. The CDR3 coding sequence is TGCAGTGCCATATTAGCGGGAGAGATTTACGAGCAGTGCTTC. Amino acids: CSAILAGEIYEQCF.

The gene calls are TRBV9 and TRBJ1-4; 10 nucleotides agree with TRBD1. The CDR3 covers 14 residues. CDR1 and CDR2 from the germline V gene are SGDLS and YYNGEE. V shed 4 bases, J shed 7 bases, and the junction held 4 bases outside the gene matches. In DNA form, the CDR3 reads TGTGCCAGCAGCCCCCGGGACAGGGGTGAAAAACTGTTTTTT. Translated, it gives CASSPRDRGEKLFF.

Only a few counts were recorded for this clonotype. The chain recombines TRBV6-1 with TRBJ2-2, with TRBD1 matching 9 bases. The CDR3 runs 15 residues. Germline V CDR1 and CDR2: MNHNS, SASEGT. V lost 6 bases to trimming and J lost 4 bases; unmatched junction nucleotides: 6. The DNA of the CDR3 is TGTGCCAGCAGACAAACAGGGGGCGTCACCGGGGAGCTGTTTTTT. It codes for CASRQTGGVTGELFF.

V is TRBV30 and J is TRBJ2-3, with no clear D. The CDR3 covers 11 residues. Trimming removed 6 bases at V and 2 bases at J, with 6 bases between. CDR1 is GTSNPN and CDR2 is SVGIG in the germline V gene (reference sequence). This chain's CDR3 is CACSITDTQYF. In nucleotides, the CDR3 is TGTGCCTGCTCCATCACAGATACGCAGTATTTT. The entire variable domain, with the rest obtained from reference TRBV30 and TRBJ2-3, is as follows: SQTIHQWPATLVQPVGSPLSLECTVEGTSNPNLYWYRQAAGRGLQLLFYSVGIGQISSEVPQNLSASRPQDRQFILSSKKLLLSDSGFYLCACSITDTQYFGPGTRLTVL.

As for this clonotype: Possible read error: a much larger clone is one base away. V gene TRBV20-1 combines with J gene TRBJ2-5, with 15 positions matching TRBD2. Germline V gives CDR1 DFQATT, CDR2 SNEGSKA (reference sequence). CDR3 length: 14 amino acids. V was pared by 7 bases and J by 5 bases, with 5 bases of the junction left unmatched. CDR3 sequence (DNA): TGCAGTGGGACTAGCGGGAGGGTAACGGAGACCCAGTACTTC. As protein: CSGTSGRVTETQYF.

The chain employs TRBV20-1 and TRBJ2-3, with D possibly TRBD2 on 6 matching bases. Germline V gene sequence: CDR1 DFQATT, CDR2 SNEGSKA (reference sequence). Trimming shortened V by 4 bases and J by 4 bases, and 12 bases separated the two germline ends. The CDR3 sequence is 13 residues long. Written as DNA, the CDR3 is TGCAGTGCTATACTAGCAGACCCAGATACGCAGTATTTT. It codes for CSAILADPDTQYF.

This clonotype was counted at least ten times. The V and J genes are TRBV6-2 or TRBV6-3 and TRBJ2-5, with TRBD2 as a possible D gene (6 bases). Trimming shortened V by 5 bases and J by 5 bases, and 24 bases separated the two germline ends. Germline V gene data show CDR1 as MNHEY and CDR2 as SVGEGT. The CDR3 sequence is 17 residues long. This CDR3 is CASSESGSGTLGETQYF. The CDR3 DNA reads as TGTGCCAGCAGTGAATCTGGTAGCGGTACCCTCGGGGAGACCCAGTACTTC.

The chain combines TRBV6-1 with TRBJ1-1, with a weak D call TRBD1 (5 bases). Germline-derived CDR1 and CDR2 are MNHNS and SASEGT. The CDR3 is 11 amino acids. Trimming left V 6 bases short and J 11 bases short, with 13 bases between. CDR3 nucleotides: TGTGCCAGCAGCCAGGGCCCGGGGGCTTTCTTT. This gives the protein CASSQGPGAFF.

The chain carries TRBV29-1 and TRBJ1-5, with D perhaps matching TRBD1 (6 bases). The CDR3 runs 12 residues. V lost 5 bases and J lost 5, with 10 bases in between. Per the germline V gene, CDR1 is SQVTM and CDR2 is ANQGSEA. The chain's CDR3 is CSVYPGDQPQHF. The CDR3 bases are TGCAGCGTTTACCCAGGGGATCAGCCCCAGCATTTT. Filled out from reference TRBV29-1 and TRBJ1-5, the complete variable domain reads SAVISQKPSRDICQRGTSLTIQCQVDSQVTMMFWYRQQPGQSLTLIATANQGSEATYESGFVIDKFPISRPNLTFSTLTVSNMSPEDSSIYLCSVYPGDQPQHFGDGTRLSIL.

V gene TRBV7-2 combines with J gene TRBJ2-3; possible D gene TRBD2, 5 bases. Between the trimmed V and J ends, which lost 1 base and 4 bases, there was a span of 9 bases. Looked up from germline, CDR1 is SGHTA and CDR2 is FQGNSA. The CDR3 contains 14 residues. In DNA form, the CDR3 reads TGTGCCAGCAGCTTAGGCCCCGGGGCAGATACGCAGTATTTT. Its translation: CASSLGPGADTQYF.

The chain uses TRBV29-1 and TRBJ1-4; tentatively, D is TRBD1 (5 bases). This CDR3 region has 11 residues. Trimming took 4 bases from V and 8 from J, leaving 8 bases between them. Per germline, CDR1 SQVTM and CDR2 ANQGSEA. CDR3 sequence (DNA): TGCAGCGTTGGCTGGGGGGAAAAACTGTTTTTT. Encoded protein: CSVGWGEKLFF.

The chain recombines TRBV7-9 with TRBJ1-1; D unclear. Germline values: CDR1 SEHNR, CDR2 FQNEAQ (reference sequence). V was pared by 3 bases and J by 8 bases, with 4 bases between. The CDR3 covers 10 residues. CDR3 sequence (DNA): TGTGCCAGCAGCTTTAAAGAAGCTTTCTTT. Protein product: CASSFKEAFF.

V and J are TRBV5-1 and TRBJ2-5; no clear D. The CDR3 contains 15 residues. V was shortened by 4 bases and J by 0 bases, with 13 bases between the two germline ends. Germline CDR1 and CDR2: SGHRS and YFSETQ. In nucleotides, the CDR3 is TGCGCCAGCAGCCCTCATGGGCAGAACCAAGAGACCCAGTACTTC. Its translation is CASSPHGQNQETQYF.

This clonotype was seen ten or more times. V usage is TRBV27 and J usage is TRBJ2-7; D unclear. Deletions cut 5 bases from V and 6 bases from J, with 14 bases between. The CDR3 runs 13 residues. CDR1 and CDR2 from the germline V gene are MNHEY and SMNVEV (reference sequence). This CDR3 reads CASSVLHSSEQYF. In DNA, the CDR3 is TGTGCCAGCAGTGTTCTCCACTCTAGCGAGCAGTACTTC.